The 22 T cell receptor beta chains in this list originate from one sample, sequenced in a study of blood T cell repertoires in COVID-19. The protocol was immunoSEQ multiplex PCR, while the TCRdb copy is restricted to in-frame clones and leaves out a portion. The table has some 510,000 clones, roughly 88% seen once. Sequencing was done on a sample of PBMCs or T cells enriched from blood (not recorded which). The receptors stem from a woman aged 40-49 years who had recovered from COVID-19.

The rearrangement uses TRBV21-1 and TRBJ2-7; the table names TRBD1, a call not compared with the DNA. TRBV21-1 is designated a pseudogene. The CDR3 contains 14 residues. The CDR3 region is CASVGQGRRDEQYF. For the CDR3, the DNA is TGTGCCAGCGTCGGGCAGGGGCGCCGGGACGAGCAGTACTTC.

CDR3 sequence reads: CASRDRGPTEKLFF. Here the CDR3 DNA reads TGTGCCAGCAGGGACAGGGGGCCGACTGAAAAACTGTTTTTT. The chain is built from TRBV6-6 and TRBJ1-4; 11 positions match TRBD1. CDR3 size: 14 residues. The junction had 4 bases not matched to a gene; V was cut back by 6 bases and J by 7 bases. Germline V gene sequence: CDR1 MNHNY, CDR2 SVGAGI (reference sequence).

The chain has TRBV19 and TRBJ1-2; unclear D gene. V gave up 4 bases and J gave up 1 base, with 4 bases separating them. The CDR3 loop spans 12 amino acids. Germline CDR1 and CDR2: LNHDA and SQIVND (reference sequence). CDR3 in amino acids: CASSNGNYGYTF. In nucleotides, the CDR3 is TGTGCCAGTAGTAACGGTAACTATGGCTACACCTTC.

The chain employs TRBV28 and TRBJ1-1; 8 bases align to TRBD1. The germline gives CDR1 MDHEN, CDR2 SYDVKM. The CDR3 length is 15 residues. The V segment lost 3 bases and the J segment 6 bases; nucleotides outside the gene matches: 9. The CDR3 nucleotides read TGTGCCAGCAGTTTGGGGGCAGGGGGCGTCGCTGAAGCTTTCTTT. It yields the protein CASSLGAGGVAEAFF. Variable domain in full (rest from reference TRBV28 and TRBJ1-1): DVKVTQSSRYLVKRTGEKVFLECVQDMDHENMFWYRQDPGLGLRLIYFSYDVKMKEKGDIPEGYSVSREKKERFSLILESASTNQTSMYLCASSLGAGGVAEAFFGQGTRLTVV.

This clone occurred once. The rearrangement links TRBV19 to TRBJ2-2; TRBD1 matches 7 bases. CDR1 and CDR2 (germline): LNHDA, SQIVND (reference sequence). V was pared by 4 bases and J by 5 bases, with 4 bases of the junction left unmatched. CDR3 length: 14 amino acids. The CDR3: CASSTGQKTGELFF. For the CDR3, the DNA is TGTGCCAGTAGTACGGGACAGAAGACCGGGGAGCTGTTTTTT. Filled out from reference TRBV19 and TRBJ2-2, the complete variable domain reads DGGITQSPKYLFRKEGQNVTLSCEQNLNHDAMYWYRQDPGQGLRLIYYSQIVNDFQKGDIAEGYSVSREKKESFPLTVTSAQKNPTAFYLCASSTGQKTGELFFGEGSRLTVL.

This clone is a singleton in its sample. This chain uses TRBV18 with TRBJ1-2, with D possibly matching TRBD1 (5 bases). This CDR3 comprises 14 residues. Looked up from germline, CDR1 is KGHSH and CDR2 is LQKENI. Trimming stripped 2 bases from V and 4 bases from J, with 11 bases between. CDR3 residues: CASSPAQGGYGYTF. The CDR3 bases are TGTGCCAGCTCACCAGCGCAGGGAGGCTATGGCTACACCTTC.

CDR3 sequence (DNA): TGTGCCAGCTCACCACAGACACGGGGTAGCGGGCACAATGAGCAGTTCTTC. Its translation: CASSPQTRGSGHNEQFF. The chain combines TRBV18 with TRBJ2-1; 7 bases are a match to TRBD2. CDR1 is KGHSH and CDR2 is LQKENI in the germline V gene. V lost 1 base, J lost 5 bases, and 11 bases stayed unmatched. This CDR3 has 17 residues.

The rearrangement uses TRBV25-1 and TRBJ1-1; D might be TRBD1 (6 bases). V lost 9 bases and J lost 1, with 9 bases in between. Germline assignment: CDR1 MGHDK and CDR2 SYGVNS. The CDR3 is 12 residues long. The CDR3 spells CASSTGNTEAFF. As DNA, the CDR3 is TGTGCCAGTTCGACAGGGAACACTGAAGCTTTCTTT.

The CDR3 here is CAISQEQGTMNTEAFF. The CDR3 DNA reads TGTGCCATCAGTCAGGAGCAGGGGACCATGAACACTGAAGCTTTCTTT. This chain links TRBV10-3 with TRBJ1-1; tentative D call: TRBD1 (6 bases). The V gene's germline CDR1 is ENHRY and CDR2 SYGVKD. The ends were cut back, 5 bases at V and 0 bases at J, with 16 bases in the middle. This CDR3 contains 16 residues.

The CDR3 reads CASSLTGDTEAFF. Here the CDR3 DNA reads TGTGCCAGCAGCCTAACAGGAGACACTGAAGCTTTCTTT. The V call is TRBV12-3 or TRBV12-4, the J call TRBJ1-1, with D possibly matching TRBD1 (5 bases). CDR3 length: 13 amino acids. The germline V and J ends were trimmed by 6 bases and 3 bases, with 11 bases remaining between them.

The chain recombines TRBV19 with TRBJ1-1, with 8 bases aligning to TRBD1. Looked up from germline, CDR1 is LNHDA and CDR2 is SQIVND (reference sequence). V trimming: 7 bases; J trimming: 9 bases; junction bases outside the gene matches: 10. CDR3 length: 13 residues. The chain's CDR3 is CASTLDREEKAFF. In DNA, the CDR3 is TGTGCCAGTACCTTGGACAGGGAAGAGAAAGCTTTCTTT.

The sample holds one count of this clone. This chain uses TRBV28 with TRBJ1-2; tentatively, D is TRBD1 (6 bases). The germline V gene has CDR1 MDHEN and CDR2 SYDVKM. This CDR3 region has 15 residues. V shed 3 bases and J shed 4 bases, with 15 bases lying between them. The CDR3 DNA reads as TGTGCCAGCAGTTTCGATAGGGGGAAAATCTATGGCTACACCTTC. Translation: CASSFDRGKIYGYTF.

The chain is built from TRBV9 and TRBJ2-1, with 11 bases fitting TRBD2. V was clipped by 3 bases and J by 5 bases; unmatched bases: 4. Germline CDR1 SGDLS, CDR2 YYNGEE. The CDR3 sequence is 15 residues long. The CDR3 DNA reads TGTGCCAGCAGCGCAACACTAGCGGGAGACAATGAGCAGTTCTTC. It specifies CASSATLAGDNEQFF.

This clone was seen only a few times. The chain links TRBV5-6 to TRBJ2-1; no reliable D call. The germline V gene has CDR1 SGHDT and CDR2 YYEEEE. The CDR3 runs to 14 residues. V was shortened by 6 bases and J by 0 bases, with 10 bases between the two germline ends. The CDR3 loop reads CASMARISYNEQFF. CDR3 coding DNA: TGTGCCAGCATGGCCAGGATCTCCTACAATGAGCAGTTCTTC.

The V gene is TRBV7-6, the J gene TRBJ1-2; 8 bases map to TRBD1. The CDR3 is 14 amino acids. In germline, CDR1 is SGHVS, CDR2 FNYEAQ. Trimming at V came to 3 bases and at J to 7 bases, leaving 7 bases not matched to a gene. The CDR3 reads CASSFPDREPGYTF. The CDR3 DNA is TGTGCCAGCAGCTTCCCGGACAGGGAACCTGGCTACACCTTC.

This chain connects TRBV3-1 (or the pseudogene TRBV3-2) to TRBJ1-1; D uncertain. Germline CDR1 LGHDT, CDR2 YNNKEL (reference sequence). The CDR3 is made up of 16 amino acids. Deletions cut 2 bases from V and 0 bases from J, with 13 bases between. The CDR3 protein is CASSQLVKEMNTEAFF. The CDR3 region has the DNA TGTGCCAGCAGCCAACTAGTTAAGGAGATGAACACTGAAGCTTTCTTT.

The chain employs TRBV5-1 and TRBJ1-2, with D possibly matching TRBD1 (5 bases). The CDR3 is made up of 14 amino acids. The germline V and J ends were trimmed by 6 bases and 6 bases, with 18 bases remaining between them. Germline CDR1 SGHRS, CDR2 YFSETQ. For the CDR3, the DNA is TGCGCCAGCAATGGCCAGGGCTTTCCTGATGGCTACACCTTC. It specifies CASNGQGFPDGYTF. Full variable domain (rest looked up from reference TRBV5-1 and TRBJ1-2): KAGVTQTPRYLIKTRGQQVTLSCSPISGHRSVSWYQQTPGQGLQFLFEYFSETQRNKGNFPGRFSGRQFSNSRSEMNVSTLELGDSALYLCASNGQGFPDGYTFGSGTRLTVV.

This sequence joins TRBV5-6 and TRBJ2-2, with 8 bases matching TRBD1. The V gene end was trimmed by 4 bases and the J gene end by 0 bases; junction bases not matched to a gene: 11. The germline V gene has CDR1 SGHDT and CDR2 YYEEEE. The CDR3 runs to 18 residues. Here the CDR3 DNA reads TGTGCCAGCAGCCCGGGCTTGGACAGGGCTACGAACACCGGGGAGCTGTTTTTT. Residues: CASSPGLDRATNTGELFF.

This chain links TRBV19 with TRBJ1-1, with D possibly TRBD1 on 6 matching bases. Germline lookup yields CDR1 LNHDA and CDR2 SQIVND (reference sequence). V lost 5 bases and J 2 bases, leaving 15 bases between the germline ends. This CDR3 spans 15 amino acids. DNA for the CDR3: TGTGCCAGTAGTGACACAGACAGGACAAACACTGAAGCTTTCTTT. Its translation is CASSDTDRTNTEAFF.

J is TRBJ2-5 and V is TRBV3-1 (or the pseudogene TRBV3-2), with a possible D match to TRBD2 (6 bases). Germline assignment: CDR1 LGHDT and CDR2 YNNKEL (reference sequence). The CDR3 runs 14 residues. Trimming took off 0 bases at V and 4 bases at J, with 9 bases between the two ends. This CDR3 reads CASSQDFGGETQYF. As DNA, the CDR3 is TGTGCCAGCAGCCAAGATTTCGGGGGAGAGACCCAGTACTTC.

The rearrangement uses TRBV29-1 and TRBJ2-3, with 9 bases identical to TRBD1. The junction had 5 bases not matched to a gene; V was cut back by 6 bases and J by 1 base. This CDR3 spans 14 amino acids. Germline V lookup: CDR1 SQVTM, CDR2 ANQGSEA. The CDR3 DNA is TGCAGCGTGGACCGGACAGGGGGCACAGATACGCAGTATTTT. Its protein product is CSVDRTGGTDTQYF.

This clone was observed a few times. The chain couples TRBV3-1 (or the pseudogene TRBV3-2) to TRBJ2-7; 8 bases map to TRBD2. The length of the CDR3 is 15 residues. V shed 4 bases, J shed 0 bases, and the junction held 5 bases outside the gene matches. Germline V gene lookup returns CDR1 LGHDT and CDR2 YNNKEL (reference sequence). CDR3 nucleotide sequence: TGTGCCAGCAGCCGGGGACTAGTGGTCTCCTACGAGCAGTACTTC. Translation gives CASSRGLVVSYEQYF.